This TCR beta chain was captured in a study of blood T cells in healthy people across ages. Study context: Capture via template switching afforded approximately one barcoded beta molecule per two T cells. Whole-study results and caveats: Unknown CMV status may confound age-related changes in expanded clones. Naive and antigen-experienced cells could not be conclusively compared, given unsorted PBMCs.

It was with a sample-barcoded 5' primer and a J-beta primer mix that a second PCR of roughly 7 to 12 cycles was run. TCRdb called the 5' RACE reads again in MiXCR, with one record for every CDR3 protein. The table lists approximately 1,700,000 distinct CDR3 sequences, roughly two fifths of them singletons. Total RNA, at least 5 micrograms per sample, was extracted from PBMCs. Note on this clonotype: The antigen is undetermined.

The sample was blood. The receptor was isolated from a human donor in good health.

CDR3 protein: CSVARGINTGELFF. Here the CDR3 DNA reads TGCAGCGTTGCGCGGGGCATCAACACCGGGGAGCTGTTTTTT. This rearrangement joins TRBV29-1 to TRBJ2-2, with TRBD2 as a possible D gene (6 bases). The length of the CDR3 is 14 residues. Per germline, CDR1 SQVTM and CDR2 ANQGSEA. V was clipped by 4 bases and J by 2 bases, with 11 bases between them.